This T cell receptor (beta chain) was retrieved from a study of CD8 T cells in Susac syndrome. Germline V gene sequence: CDR1 KGHSH, CDR2 LQKENI. The V segment lost 1 base and the J segment 1 base; nucleotides outside the gene matches: 16. The CDR3 spans 20 residues. Peripheral blood CD8+ and CD4+ T cells were profiled by TCR beta sequencing. It was negative isolation that provided the CD8+ and CD4+ T cells, whereas TEMRA cells were enriched by FACS. RNA totalling 0.5 to 1 ug underwent reverse transcription with random hexamers. Across 54 Vbeta and 13 Jbeta, immunoSEQ multiplex PCR amplified TCR beta CDR3. One entry per CDR3 protein results from TCRdb running MiXCR on the immunoSEQ multiplex PCR reads. The sample shows 150,000 to 200,000 distinct CDR3 sequences, around 94% of them seen only once.

V is TRBV18 and J is TRBJ2-4; TRBD1 matches at 7 bases. Sequenced input: CD4+ T cells from PBMCs. The clonotype originates from a human donor with multiple sclerosis. The CDR3 nucleotides read TGTGCCAGCTCACCACAACGGCCACTGGGACAGAGACGGGCCAAAAACATTCAGTACTTC. It yields the protein CASSPQRPLGQRRAKNIQYF.